This T cell receptor (beta chain) appears in the sequencing data of a study of blood T cell repertoires in COVID-19. The wider study: T cells, B-cell-depleted T cells, or PBMCs supplied cDNA or gDNA.

Source study methods: How many nucleated cells were present was estimated from reference gene primer amplification. The data were produced by immunoSEQ multiplex PCR, yet TCRdb's version contains in-frame clones alone and is incomplete. The DNA gave D and trimming, while V, J and clone size come from that table. The sample gives a few hundred thousand clones, over 75% of which show up once; roughly 1.1% is in the top ten. Recruitment covered fewer than 25 US areas and drew participants whose ages spanned about 18 to 100 years. Cohorts were assigned according to the clinical history that participants reported. Sequenced material: PBMCs or T cells enriched from blood (not recorded which). This sequence was found in a man between 25 and 39 years old who had recovered from COVID-19.

CDR3 protein: CASRKTGSTEAFF. CDR3 nucleotide sequence: TGTGCCAGCAGGAAGACAGGGTCCACTGAAGCTTTCTTT. This chain uses TRBV28 with TRBJ1-1; 7 bases fit TRBD1. The CDR3 runs 13 residues. The germline V gene has CDR1 MDHEN and CDR2 SYDVKM. Trimming removed 6 bases from V and 4 bases from J; junction bases left unmatched: 5.